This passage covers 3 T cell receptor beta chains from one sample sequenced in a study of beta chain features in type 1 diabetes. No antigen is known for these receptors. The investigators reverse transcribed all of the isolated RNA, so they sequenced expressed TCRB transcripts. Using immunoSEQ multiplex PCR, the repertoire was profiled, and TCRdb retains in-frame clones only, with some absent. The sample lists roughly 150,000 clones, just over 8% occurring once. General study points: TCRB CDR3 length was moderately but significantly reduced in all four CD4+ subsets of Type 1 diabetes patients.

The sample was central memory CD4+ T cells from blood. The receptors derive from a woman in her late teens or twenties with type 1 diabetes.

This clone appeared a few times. The CDR3 region has the DNA TGTGCCAGCAGCCCCTGGGCGGGGCGGGCTGGAAACACCATATATTTT. This codes for CASSPWAGRAGNTIYF. The chain couples TRBV7-2 to TRBJ1-3; possibly TRBD1 for D (5 bases). The germline CDR1 and CDR2 sequences are SGHTA and FQGNSA. The CDR3 contains 16 residues. Trimming stripped 5 bases from V and 2 bases from J, with 16 bases between.

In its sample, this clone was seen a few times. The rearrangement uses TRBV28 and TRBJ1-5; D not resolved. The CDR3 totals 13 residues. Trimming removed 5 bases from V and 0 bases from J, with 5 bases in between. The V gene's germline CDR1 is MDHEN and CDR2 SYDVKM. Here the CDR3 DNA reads TGTGCCAGCAGTATCAGTAGCAATCAGCCCCAGCATTTT. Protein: CASSISSNQPQHF. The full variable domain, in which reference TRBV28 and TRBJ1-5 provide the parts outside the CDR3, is DVKVTQSSRYLVKRTGEKVFLECVQDMDHENMFWYRQDPGLGLRLIYFSYDVKMKEKGDIPEGYSVSREKKERFSLILESASTNQTSMYLCASSISSNQPQHFGDGTRLSIL.

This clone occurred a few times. CDR3 coding DNA: TGCGCCAGCAGCGCACTAGCGGGAGGGAACAATGAGCAGTTCTTC. Amino acids: CASSALAGGNNEQFF. This rearrangement joins TRBV5-1 to TRBJ2-1; 13 nucleotides match TRBD2. V trimming: 4 bases; J trimming: 5 bases; junction bases outside the gene matches: 3. The CDR3 contains 15 residues. Germline V gene sequence: CDR1 SGHRS, CDR2 YFSETQ.